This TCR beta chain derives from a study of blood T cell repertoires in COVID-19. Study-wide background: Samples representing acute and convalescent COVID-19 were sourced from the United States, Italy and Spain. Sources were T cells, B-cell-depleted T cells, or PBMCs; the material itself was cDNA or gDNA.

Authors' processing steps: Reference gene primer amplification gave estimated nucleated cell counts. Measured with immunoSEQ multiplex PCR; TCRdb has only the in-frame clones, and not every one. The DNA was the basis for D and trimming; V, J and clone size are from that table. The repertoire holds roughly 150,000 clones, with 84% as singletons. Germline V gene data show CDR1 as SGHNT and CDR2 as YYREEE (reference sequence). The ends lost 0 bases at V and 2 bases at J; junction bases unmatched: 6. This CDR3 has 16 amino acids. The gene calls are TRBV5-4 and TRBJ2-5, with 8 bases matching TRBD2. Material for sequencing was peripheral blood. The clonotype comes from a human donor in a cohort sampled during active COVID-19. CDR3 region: CASSLEAGLGQETQYF. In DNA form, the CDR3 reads TGTGCCAGCAGCTTGGAGGCGGGACTAGGACAAGAGACCCAGTACTTC.